This is a list of T cell receptor beta chains from one sample in a study of blood T cell repertoires in COVID-19. Some clones are missing from TCRdb's copy, which holds only in-frame ones; the method was immunoSEQ multiplex PCR. The profile shows hundreds of thousands of clones, approximately 90% of them singletons. Sample: peripheral blood. The receptors here all came from a woman younger than 35 who had recovered from COVID-19. The CDR3 runs from the conserved cysteine through the conserved F or W. Clone size is given for some rows only: seen once, a few or many times, or a class if the clone is expanded.

j_gene | v_gene | abundance | CDR3aa
TRBJ2-1 | TRBV30 | NA | CAWSSSGSSYNEQFF
TRBJ2-2 | TRBV6-6 | NA | CASSVREGTGELFF
TRBJ1-5 | TRBV6-6 | NA | CASSYSDRGGQPQHF
TRBJ2-2 | TRBV24-1 | NA | CATSVAGENTGELFF
TRBJ2-1 | TRBV20-1 | NA | CSHLAGGEQFF
TRBJ1-4 | TRBV29-1 | NA | CSVDQGEEKLFF
TRBJ2-1 | TRBV29-1 | NA | CSVVVFAGIEGYNEQFF
TRBJ1-2 | TRBV28 | NA | CASRPNDSPYYGYTF
TRBJ2-5 | TRBV24-1 | NA | CATSAGGVPETQYF
TRBJ1-2 | TRBV4-3 | NA | CASSQDLVYGYTF
TRBJ1-2 | TRBV7-2 | NA | CASSYRQGAGGYTF
TRBJ2-5 | TRBV11-2 | NA | CASSRREGGETQYF
TRBJ1-2 | TRBV4-3 | NA | CASSQDAGRGVYGYTF
TRBJ2-3 | TRBV19 | once | CASGGRITDTQYF
TRBJ1-5 | TRBV30 | NA | CAWSAQQGFNQPQHF
TRBJ2-1 | TRBV24-1 | NA | CATSGSRRYEQFF
TRBJ2-1 | TRBV11-3 | NA | CASSFDGTSGEQFF
TRBJ2-5 | TRBV29-1 | once | CSVEGSPTRVETQYF
TRBJ2-3 | TRBV5-6 | once | CASSPGRGTQYF
TRBJ1-6 | TRBV27 | NA | CASSKGVSPLHF